This T cell receptor (beta chain) was obtained from a study of blood T cell repertoires in COVID-19. About the research overall: Nucleic acid was either cDNA or gDNA, and it came from T cells, B-cell-depleted T cells, or PBMCs.

Deletions cut 3 bases from V and 0 bases from J, with 9 bases between. This CDR3 contains 15 residues. Germline CDR1 and CDR2: MDHEN and SYDVKM. Repertoires were generated with immunoSEQ multiplex PCR, while TCRdb's copy carries only in-frame clones and drops some. The sample carries a few hundred thousand clones, around 81% recorded once. This clone occurred a few times. The sequence was collected from a human donor in a cohort sampled during active COVID-19. The gene calls are TRBV28 and TRBJ2-4, with D possibly being TRBD2 (5 bases). The sequencing sample was made of peripheral blood. The CDR3 nucleotides are TGTGCCAGCAGTTTTGCGGGCCAAGCCAAAAACATTCAGTACTTC. Translating gives CASSFAGQAKNIQYF.